A single sample gave rise to the 26 T cell receptor beta chains below, sequenced in a study of blood T cell repertoires in COVID-19. Sequenced by immunoSEQ multiplex PCR; TCRdb stores in-frame clones only, minus some. The sample carries around 100,000 clones, over 75% recorded once. Material: peripheral blood. The receptors were sampled from a human donor in a cohort sampled during active COVID-19.

The genes are TRBV5-1 and TRBJ2-2, with 9 bases lining up with TRBD2. This CDR3 region has 15 residues. CDR1 is SGHRS, CDR2 YFSETQ, per germline. J was trimmed by 5 bases and V by 3 bases; bases with no gene match: 5. Here the CDR3 DNA reads TGCGCCAGCAGCTCGCGGGAGGGTTGGACCGGGGAGCTGTTTTTT. Its translation: CASSSREGWTGELFF.

The chain uses TRBV11-2 and TRBJ1-3; D might be TRBD1 (5 bases). Trimming left V 0 bases short and J 2 bases short, with 5 bases between. Germline loops: CDR1 SGHAT, CDR2 FQNNGV. The CDR3 runs to 14 residues. In DNA, the CDR3 is TGTGCCAGCAGCTTAGACAGGGCTGGAAACACCATATATTTT. Amino acids: CASSLDRAGNTIYF. The full variable domain, in which reference TRBV11-2 and TRBJ1-3 provide the parts outside the CDR3, is EAGVAQSPRYKIIEKRQSVAFWCNPISGHATLYWYQQILGQGPKLLIQFQNNGVVDDSQLPKDRFSAERLKGVDSTLKIQPAKLEDSAVYLCASSLDRAGNTIYFGEGSWLTVV.

The chain couples TRBV27 to TRBJ2-7; D perhaps matches TRBD2 (6 bases). Germline V gene lookup returns CDR1 MNHEY and CDR2 SMNVEV (reference sequence). Trimming shortened V by 4 bases and J by 2 bases, and 12 bases separated the two germline ends. CDR3 length equals 14 residues. The CDR3 region is CASSSGLPPYEQYF. The CDR3 coding sequence is TGTGCCAGCAGTTCGGGACTTCCACCCTACGAGCAGTACTTC.

The chain is built from TRBV7-2 and TRBJ2-5, with 8 nucleotides matching TRBD2. The V gene end was trimmed by 1 base and the J gene end by 4 bases; junction bases not matched to a gene: 5. CDR1 and CDR2 (germline): SGHTA, FQGNSA. The CDR3 length is 15 residues. In DNA form, the CDR3 reads TGTGCCAGCAGCTTAGAATCCACTAGCGGAGAGACCCAGTACTTC. This translates into CASSLESTSGETQYF.

CDR3 sequence reads: CASSLGGLAGLAFF. The CDR3, as DNA: TGTGCCAGCAGCTTAGGGGGACTAGCGGGACTAGCGTTCTTC. The chain recombines TRBV11-2 with TRBJ2-1; 13 bases fit TRBD2. This CDR3 has 14 amino acids. V gave up 1 base and J gave up 15 bases; unmatched junction bases: 6. Looked up from germline, CDR1 is SGHAT and CDR2 is FQNNGV.

The genes are TRBV21-1 and TRBJ2-3; no check of the table's D call, TRBD1, against the DNA was made. TRBV21-1 is given as a pseudogene. The CDR3 length is 17 residues. For the CDR3, the DNA is TGTGCCAGCAGCACATACCGCCCTACAGGGGGTGAAGATACGCAGTATTTT. This codes for CASSTYRPTGGEDTQYF.

This sequence joins TRBV9 and TRBJ2-5; D perhaps matches TRBD1 (6 bases). Germline V gene lookup returns CDR1 SGDLS and CDR2 YYNGEE. The V and J ends lost 2 bases and 5 bases respectively, with 10 bases between them. The CDR3 covers 13 residues. The CDR3 is CASSVGARETQYF. Written as DNA, the CDR3 is TGTGCCAGCAGCGTGGGGGCTCGGGAGACCCAGTACTTC.

The genes are TRBV6-6 and TRBJ2-7, with 10 bases identical to TRBD1. Losses at the gene ends were 5 bases for V and 7 bases for J; bases not matched to a gene: 11. The CDR3 runs to 15 residues. Germline assignment: CDR1 MNHNY and CDR2 SVGAGI (reference sequence). The CDR3 is CASSSHRGQGREQYF. DNA for the CDR3: TGTGCCAGCAGTAGCCATCGGGGACAGGGGCGGGAGCAGTACTTC.

This clone was recorded a few times. The chain couples TRBV4-1 to TRBJ2-1; 7 bases agree with TRBD1. In germline, CDR1 is MGHRA, CDR2 YSYEKL. CDR3 size: 15 residues. Trimming at V came to 4 bases and at J to 4 bases, leaving 7 bases not matched to a gene. Here the CDR3 reads CASSPGQTAYNEQFF. In DNA form, the CDR3 reads TGCGCCAGCAGCCCGGGACAGACCGCTTACAATGAGCAGTTCTTC.

CDR3 in DNA: TGTGCCAGTAGTATACTACCGGGACAGGGGGCGGGTAATGAGCAGTTCTTC. Translation: CASSILPGQGAGNEQFF. This chain joins TRBV19 and TRBJ2-1; TRBD1 matches 12 bases. The CDR3 is 17 amino acids. CDR1 is LNHDA and CDR2 is SQIVND in the germline V gene (reference sequence). V dropped 2 bases and J dropped 7; count of bases not matched to a gene: 9.

The chain couples TRBV28 to TRBJ2-7; D possibly corresponds to TRBD1 (6 bases). V lost 6 bases, J lost 4 bases, and 19 bases lay in between. This CDR3 has 15 amino acids. Per the germline V gene, CDR1 is MDHEN and CDR2 is SYDVKM. This CDR3 is CASRTLRDTRYEQYF. The CDR3 DNA reads as TGTGCCAGCAGGACCCTCAGGGACACACGGTACGAGCAGTACTTC.

Only one count was recorded for this clone. V is TRBV7-3 and J is TRBJ1-2; tentative D call: TRBD1 (5 bases). CDR1 is SGHTA, CDR2 FQGTGA, per germline. The CDR3 is 14 residues long. Trimming shortened V by 4 bases and J by 7 bases, and 16 bases separated the two germline ends. DNA for the CDR3: TGTGCCAGCAGCTCCTCAAACTCCGGGGGTGGCTACACCTTC. Translating it yields CASSSSNSGGGYTF. Full variable domain (rest looked up from reference TRBV7-3 and TRBJ1-2): GAGVSQTPSNKVTEKGKYVELRCDPISGHTALYWYRQSLGQGPEFLIYFQGTGAADDSGLPNDRFFAVRPEGSVSTLKIQRTERGDSAVYLCASSSSNSGGGYTFGSGTRLTVV.

V usage is TRBV5-1 and J usage is TRBJ2-7; D gene unclear. V lost 0 bases and J lost 3, with 13 bases in between. The germline CDR1 and CDR2 sequences are SGHRS and YFSETQ. The CDR3 spans 15 residues. CDR3 loop: CASSLEPGLLYEQYF. CDR3 in DNA: TGCGCCAGCAGCTTGGAGCCAGGATTACTCTACGAGCAGTACTTC.

This clone was seen a few times. V gene TRBV5-5 combines with J gene TRBJ2-5, with D perhaps TRBD2 (6 bases). V gave up 3 bases and J gave up 9 bases, with 24 bases separating them. Per the germline V gene, CDR1 is SGHKS and CDR2 is YYEKEE (reference sequence). The CDR3 has 16 amino acids. Written as DNA, the CDR3 is TGTGCCAGCAGCTCGAGGGCTATCGGAGGGAGCGGGCCCCAGTACTTC. Encoded protein: CASSSRAIGGSGPQYF.

This chain uses TRBV19 with TRBJ2-7, with D hard to call. Germline assignment: CDR1 LNHDA and CDR2 SQIVND (reference sequence). CDR3 size: 14 residues. The V end was cut by 5 bases, the J end by 7 bases, with 18 bases between. The CDR3 DNA reads as TGTGCCAGTAGTTCGAACGGAGTTTCTAGGGAGCAGTACTTC. Amino acids: CASSSNGVSREQYF.

CDR3 sequence (DNA): TGTGCCAGCAGCAAAGGGGGGGGCAGCAGCTCCTACAATGAGCAGTTCTTC. This gives the protein CASSKGGGSSSYNEQFF. The chain is built from TRBV7-2 and TRBJ2-1; tentative D call: TRBD2 (7 bases). There are 17 residues in the CDR3. Deletions cut 5 bases from V and 0 bases from J, with 17 bases between. Germline V gives CDR1 SGHTA, CDR2 FQGNSA. Full variable domain (remainder filled in from reference TRBV7-2 and TRBJ2-1): GAGVSQSPSNKVTEKGKDVELRCDPISGHTALYWYRQSLGQGLEFLIYFQGNSAPDKSGLPSDRFSAERTGGSVSTLTIQRTQQEDSAVYLCASSKGGGSSSYNEQFFGPGTRLTVL.

This chain joins TRBV15 and TRBJ2-6, with 9 bases aligning to TRBD1. Germline CDR1 reads LNHNV; CDR2 reads YYDKDF (reference sequence). The CDR3 length is 19 residues. After removal of 2 bases from V and 2 bases from J, the junction contained 10 bases not matched to a gene. The CDR3 region has the DNA TGTGCCACCAGCAGACCTTTCGGGACAGGGCTCCCTGGGGCCAACGTCCTGACTTTC. This gives the protein CATSRPFGTGLPGANVLTF.

The rearrangement uses TRBV5-1 and TRBJ2-2; weak D call: TRBD1 (6 bases). The germline CDR1 and CDR2 sequences are SGHRS and YFSETQ. The germline V and J ends were trimmed by 4 bases and 2 bases, with 12 bases remaining between them. The CDR3 runs 15 residues. CDR3 bases: TGCGCCAGCAGCCTAAGGACAGACAACACCGGGGAGCTGTTTTTT. Its protein is CASSLRTDNTGELFF.

The gene calls are TRBV12-3 or TRBV12-4 and TRBJ2-1; 7 positions match TRBD1. There are 12 residues in the CDR3. Trimming removed 7 bases from V and 9 bases from J; junction bases left unmatched: 6. CDR3 protein: CASNLAGGEQFF. CDR3 in DNA: TGTGCCAGCAATCTTGCAGGGGGTGAGCAGTTCTTC.

This clone was counted between two and nine times. The J gene is TRBJ2-1, the V gene TRBV19; maybe TRBD2 (7 bases). V was clipped by 3 bases and J by 7 bases, with 28 bases between them. The CDR3 has 19 residues. Germline V CDR1 and CDR2: LNHDA, SQIVND (reference sequence). The CDR3 region is CASSIVDFLAVRGGNEQFF. CDR3 DNA: TGTGCCAGTAGTATTGTCGATTTCCTAGCGGTTCGAGGGGGAAATGAGCAGTTCTTC.

The rearrangement joins TRBV7-9 to TRBJ1-4; 12 bases line up with TRBD1. V lost 5 bases and J lost 4; bases outside the gene matches: 8. In germline, CDR1 is SEHNR, CDR2 FQNEAQ (reference sequence). This CDR3 comprises 17 residues. The CDR3 nucleotides read TGTGCCAGCAGCAGAAGGGACAGGGGGCCGAGTAATGAAAAACTGTTTTTT. This gives the protein CASSRRDRGPSNEKLFF.

The V gene is TRBV7-2, the J gene TRBJ2-3; D unresolved. This CDR3 contains 14 residues. Trimming shortened V by 2 bases and J by 5 bases, and 11 bases separated the two germline ends. CDR1 is SGHTA and CDR2 is FQGNSA in the germline V gene. The CDR3 here is CASSLPPVLDTQYF. CDR3 sequence (DNA): TGTGCCAGCAGCTTACCCCCCGTATTAGATACGCAGTATTTT.

The chain links TRBV11-2 to TRBJ2-1; TRBD1 matches at 9 bases. The V segment lost 5 bases and the J segment 7 bases; nucleotides outside the gene matches: 6. The CDR3 consists of 14 residues. CDR1 SGHAT and CDR2 FQNNGV come from the germline V gene. DNA of the CDR3: TGTGCCAGCAGCCCCGGGACAGGGTTAAATGAGCAGTTCTTC. Its translation is CASSPGTGLNEQFF.

This chain links TRBV2 with TRBJ2-7; the D gene is possibly TRBD1 (6 bases). V was cut by 4 bases and J by 6 bases, with 16 bases left in between. Germline V CDR1 and CDR2: SNHLY, FYNNEI. The CDR3 covers 14 residues. CDR3 in amino acids: CASSGAGDGVEQYF. In DNA, the CDR3 is TGTGCCAGCAGTGGGGCAGGGGACGGCGTCGAGCAGTACTTC.

This clone has just a few counts. The V gene is TRBV28, the J gene TRBJ2-1; 15 nucleotides line up with TRBD2. The CDR3 is made up of 20 amino acids. V shed 2 bases and J 8 bases; nucleotides not matched to a gene: 16. Germline CDR1 reads MDHEN; CDR2 reads SYDVKM. CDR3 region: CASSLLLGLAGGIPRHEQFF. In DNA form, the CDR3 reads TGTGCCAGCAGTTTACTCCTGGGACTAGCGGGAGGTATACCGAGACATGAGCAGTTCTTC.

This sequence joins TRBV7-9 and TRBJ2-5; maybe TRBD1 (5 bases). Per germline, CDR1 SEHNR and CDR2 FQNEAQ (reference sequence). The CDR3 spans 14 residues. Trimming left V 7 bases short and J 4 bases short, with 16 bases between. In DNA form, the CDR3 reads TGTGCCAGCACCCCGCTAGGGGATGGAGAGACCCAGTACTTC. This sequence encodes CASTPLGDGETQYF. Together with reference TRBV7-9 and TRBJ2-5, the CDR3 gives the full variable domain: DTGVSQNPRHKITKRGQNVTFRCDPISEHNRLYWYRQTLGQGPEFLTYFQNEAQLEKSRLLSDRFSAERPKGSFSTLEIQRTEQGDSAMYLCASTPLGDGETQYFGPGTRLLVL.